Each of the 20 T cell receptor beta chains below was sequenced from the same sample in a study of shared clonotypes between healthy human individuals. Profiling relied on immunoSEQ multiplex PCR, and the TCRdb table lists in-frame clones only, not all of them. The repertoire holds 600,000 to 800,000 clones, with 55% to 75% as singletons. Sequenced: memory CD4+ T cells sorted from blood. Subset in this sample: CD45RA-negative fraction. The receptors stem from a woman younger than 45 in good health.

This clone turned up a few times. V gene TRBV4-2 combines with J gene TRBJ2-7, with D unclear. The CDR3 spans 11 residues. Germline CDR1 is LGHNA and CDR2 is YNFKEQ. V shed 4 bases and J shed 6 bases, with 7 bases lying between them. DNA for the CDR3: TGTGCCAGCAGCCTGGAAGGCGAGCAGTACTTC. It is translated as CASSLEGEQYF.

This chain joins TRBV6-1 and TRBJ2-6, with D possibly matching TRBD2 (5 bases). V was cut by 10 bases and J by 3 bases, with 16 bases left in between. Germline V gives CDR1 MNHNS, CDR2 SASEGT. The CDR3 runs 15 residues. CDR3 coding DNA: TGTGCCACCCGGGATTTGGGTTTTGGGGCCAACGTCCTGACTTTC. Translation gives CATRDLGFGANVLTF.

The V gene is TRBV14, the J gene TRBJ2-7; 9 bases are shared with TRBD1. There are 14 residues in the CDR3. V was pared by 2 bases and J by 7 bases, with 6 bases of the junction left unmatched. CDR1 SGHDN and CDR2 FVKESK come from the germline V gene. The CDR3 DNA reads as TGTGCCAGCAGCCAAAGGGACAGGGTTGATGAGCAGTACTTC. Amino acid sequence: CASSQRDRVDEQYF.

The table lists this clone with a few counts. The chain links TRBV28 to TRBJ2-3; D may be TRBD2 (6 bases). The germline V and J ends were trimmed by 5 bases and 0 bases, with 18 bases remaining between them. Germline V gives CDR1 MDHEN, CDR2 SYDVKM. The CDR3 has 17 residues. CDR3 sequence: CASSTNPGSGSTDTQYF. In nucleotides, the CDR3 is TGTGCCAGCAGTACGAACCCCGGGAGCGGGAGCACAGATACGCAGTATTTT.

This sequence joins TRBV4-1 and TRBJ2-3, with D uncertain. The ends were cut back, 1 base at V and 0 bases at J, with 11 bases in the middle. This CDR3 is 16 amino acids long. The germline gives CDR1 MGHRA, CDR2 YSYEKL. CDR3 sequence: CASSQVAAASTDTQYF. The CDR3 DNA sequence: TGCGCCAGCAGCCAAGTTGCAGCCGCTAGCACAGATACGCAGTATTTT.

This clone has more than one count but fewer than ten. J is TRBJ1-6 and V is TRBV6-5; D unclear. CDR3 length: 15 residues. V dropped 5 bases and J dropped 10 bases, with 18 bases sitting between them. The germline gives CDR1 MNHEY, CDR2 SVGAGI. DNA of the CDR3: TGTGCCAGCAGTACCACAACTCGGGGAGGATCACCCCTCCACTTT. It yields the protein CASSTTTRGGSPLHF.

The chain has TRBV28 and TRBJ1-2; D gene uncertain. Germline V gene lookup returns CDR1 MDHEN and CDR2 SYDVKM. V shed 6 bases and J shed 1 base, with 3 bases lying between them. The length of the CDR3 is 11 residues. This CDR3 reads CASRINYGYTF. CDR3 DNA: TGTGCCAGCAGGATTAACTATGGCTACACCTTC.

The V call is TRBV28, the J call TRBJ2-3; D may be TRBD1 (6 bases). The length of the CDR3 is 16 residues. V lost 5 bases to trimming and J lost 5 bases, with 20 bases between them. Germline CDR1 reads MDHEN; CDR2 reads SYDVKM. The CDR3 DNA reads TGTGCCAGCAGTCCAAACCTCGGACAGAGGCAAGATACGCAGTATTTT. This codes for CASSPNLGQRQDTQYF.

The chain recombines TRBV7-9 with TRBJ2-1; possibly TRBD1 for D (5 bases). The germline V and J ends were trimmed by 1 base and 12 bases, with 10 bases remaining between them. This CDR3 comprises 12 residues. Germline V gene data show CDR1 as SEHNR and CDR2 as FQNEAQ (reference sequence). CDR3 sequence reads: CASSLDRFGQFF. The CDR3 nucleotides are TGTGCCAGCAGCTTAGACAGGTTCGGGCAGTTCTTC. The full variable domain, completed using reference TRBV7-9 and TRBJ2-1, is DTGVSQNPRHKITKRGQNVTFRCDPISEHNRLYWYRQTLGQGPEFLTYFQNEAQLEKSRLLSDRFSAERPKGSFSTLEIQRTEQGDSAMYLCASSLDRFGQFFGPGTRLTVL.

V gene TRBV19 combines with J gene TRBJ1-2; 8 nucleotides line up with TRBD1. CDR3 length: 13 residues. Germline CDR1 is LNHDA and CDR2 is SQIVND (reference sequence). The junction had 2 bases not matched to a gene; V was cut back by 0 bases and J by 8 bases. The CDR3 reads CASSIEQGEGYTF. CDR3 DNA: TGTGCCAGTAGTATAGAACAGGGGGAAGGCTACACCTTC.

The V and J genes are TRBV6-1 and TRBJ2-7; TRBD1 is a possible D gene (6 bases). The ends were cut back, 6 bases at V and 3 bases at J, with 9 bases in the middle. Germline-derived CDR1 and CDR2 are MNHNS and SASEGT. The CDR3 covers 12 residues. CDR3 protein: CASSRTVYEQYF. The DNA of the CDR3 is TGTGCCAGCAGCAGGACAGTCTACGAGCAGTACTTC.

V usage is TRBV5-1 and J usage is TRBJ2-1, with 7 bases fitting TRBD2. CDR1 is SGHRS, CDR2 YFSETQ, per germline. V trimming: 6 bases; J trimming: 6 bases; junction bases outside the gene matches: 12. The CDR3 is 15 amino acids. CDR3 DNA sequence: TGCGCCAGCATGCTCGTGGCGGGAGCTGGCAATGAGCAGTTCTTC. Protein product: CASMLVAGAGNEQFF.

This clone has a handful of counts. In nucleotides, the CDR3 is TGTGCCAGCAGCGCCAGGGGGGCGAGCACCGGGGAGCTGTTTTTT. Translated: CASSARGASTGELFF. The chain couples TRBV9 to TRBJ2-2, with TRBD1 as a possible D gene (7 bases). CDR1 and CDR2 (germline): SGDLS, YYNGEE. The CDR3 is 15 residues long. V dropped 3 bases and J dropped 4 bases, with 13 bases sitting between them.

This chain joins TRBV6-6 and TRBJ2-7, with TRBD1 identical over 8 bases. The V segment lost 5 bases and the J segment 3 bases; nucleotides outside the gene matches: 6. Germline CDR1 is MNHNY and CDR2 is SVGAGI (reference sequence). This CDR3 is 14 amino acids long. CDR3 region: CASSDQGAIYEQYF. CDR3 DNA: TGTGCCAGCAGTGATCAGGGGGCAATCTACGAGCAGTACTTC.

On this clone: Other DNA sequences within the sample encode an identical CDR3. This rearrangement joins TRBV11-2 to TRBJ2-7; 8 bases are shared with TRBD2. CDR3 length: 13 amino acids. Germline V gene data show CDR1 as SGHAT and CDR2 as FQNNGV. V trimming: 2 bases; J trimming: 3 bases; junction bases outside the gene matches: 0. CDR3 nucleotide sequence: TGTGCCAGCAGCTTAAGCGGGAGCTACGAGCAGTACTTC. This encodes CASSLSGSYEQYF.

There are a few counts of this clone. V is TRBV9 and J is TRBJ1-3; D is uncertain. CDR3 length equals 11 residues. Germline CDR1 is SGDLS and CDR2 is YYNGEE. The V and J ends lost 4 bases and 4 bases respectively, with 3 bases between them. The CDR3 loop reads CASSPGNTIYF. Here the CDR3 DNA reads TGTGCCAGCAGCCCCGGAAACACCATATATTTT.

This chain links TRBV28 with TRBJ1-2; 11 nucleotides agree with TRBD1. This CDR3 is 15 amino acids long. The J segment lost 6 bases and the V segment lost 5 bases, leaving 8 bases of the junction unmatched. CDR1 and CDR2 (germline): MDHEN, SYDVKM. The CDR3 nucleotides read TGTGCCAGCAGTCTCCCGGACAGGGGGCTTGATGGCTACACCTTC. Protein: CASSLPDRGLDGYTF.

This rearrangement joins TRBV10-1 to TRBJ2-3; 7 bases line up with TRBD2. Germline assignment: CDR1 WNHNN and CDR2 SYGVQD (reference sequence). The CDR3 is 15 amino acids. The V gene end was trimmed by 4 bases and the J gene end by 2 bases; junction bases not matched to a gene: 6. The CDR3 is CASSAPGTTTDTQYF. CDR3 coding DNA: TGCGCCAGCAGTGCCCCCGGGACTACCACAGATACGCAGTATTTT.

The J gene is TRBJ1-3, the V gene TRBV27; no reliable D call. CDR1 is MNHEY and CDR2 is SMNVEV in the germline V gene (reference sequence). V was shortened by 5 bases and J by 3 bases, with 11 bases between the two germline ends. This CDR3 is built from 14 residues. CDR3 amino acids: CASSKGSFGNTIYF. The CDR3 DNA sequence: TGTGCCAGCAGTAAAGGGAGTTTTGGAAACACCATATATTTT.

The chain carries TRBV10-1 and TRBJ2-7, with 12 bases that match TRBD1. The CDR3 extends over 17 amino acids. CDR1 WNHNN and CDR2 SYGVQD come from the germline V gene (reference sequence). Unmatched junction bases numbered 11, after V lost 3 bases and J lost 5 bases. This CDR3 reads CASSDCPGTGGGDEQYF. CDR3 DNA: TGCGCCAGCAGTGATTGCCCCGGGACAGGGGGCGGGGACGAGCAGTACTTC.